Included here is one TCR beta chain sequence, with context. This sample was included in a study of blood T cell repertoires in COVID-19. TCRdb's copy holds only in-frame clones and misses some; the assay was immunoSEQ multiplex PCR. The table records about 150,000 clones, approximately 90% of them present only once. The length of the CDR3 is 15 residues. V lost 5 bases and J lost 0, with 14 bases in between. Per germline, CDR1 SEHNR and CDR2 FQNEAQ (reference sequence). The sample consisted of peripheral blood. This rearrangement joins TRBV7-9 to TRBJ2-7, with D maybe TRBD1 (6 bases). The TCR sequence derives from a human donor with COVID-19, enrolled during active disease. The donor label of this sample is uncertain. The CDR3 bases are TGTGCCAGCAGCCAGATGGGACAAAGCTCCTACGAGCAGTACTTC. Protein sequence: CASSQMGQSSYEQYF.